This entry features one TCR beta chain sequence. The sample belongs to a study of blood T cell repertoires in COVID-19. Overall study context: Sites in the United States, Italy and Spain provided acute and convalescent COVID-19 samples.

The CDR3 loop spans 15 amino acids. CDR1 and CDR2 from the germline V gene are ENHRY and SYGVKD. V gave up 3 bases and J gave up 4 bases; unmatched junction bases: 5. Original processing methods: The authors estimated nucleated cell counts from reference gene primer amplification. Clones were read by immunoSEQ multiplex PCR, and TCRdb kept only the in-frame ones, dropping some. That table is the source of V, J and clone size, and D and trimming were worked out from the DNA. Here the sample spans under 200,000 clones, 85% to 90% being singletons. Sequenced sample: peripheral blood. The chain uses TRBV10-3 and TRBJ2-3; 9 bases agree with TRBD2. This sequence originates from a woman aged 80 or over in a cohort sampled during active or convalescent COVID-19. CDR3 nucleotides: TGTGCCATCAGTGATGCGGGAGGGCGACCAGATACGCAGTATTTT. It codes for CAISDAGGRPDTQYF.